This passage covers 15 T cell receptor gamma chains from one sample sequenced in a study of γδ T cells in repeated Plasmodium falciparum infection. TCRdb made new clone calls on the multiplex PCR reads using CATT. Found here are several thousand gamma-chain clones, 3% to 3.5% of them singletons; the top ten hold around a third. Flow sorting of PBMC yielded separate Vgamma9/Vdelta2+ and Vdelta2-negative gammadelta T cell populations for bulk repertoire analysis. The sequenced sample was gamma-delta T cells from blood. Receptor source: a pool of human donors (malaria-infected and uninfected, not separated).

This clone was counted between two and nine times. The protein TCRdb gives is from a much larger clone and does not agree with this DNA's translation at residue 10, likely a read error; the protein shown here comes from the DNA. This rearrangement joins TRGV4 to TRGJP2. Assignment of the J gene here rests on matching the DNA to germline, because TCRdb gives none. Germline CDR1 and CDR2: EGSTGY and YDSYTSSV. The CDR3 totals 13 residues. CDR3 DNA sequence: TGTGCCACCTGGGATGCTAGTGATTGGGTCAAGACGTTT. Encoded protein: CATWDASDWVKTF.

This clone has more than one count but fewer than ten. The amino acid sequence in TCRdb belongs to a much larger clone and departs from this DNA's translation at residue 8, likely a sequencing read error; the sequence shown is translated from the DNA. V gene TRGV3 combines with J gene TRGJ1 or TRGJ2. The J gene comes from matching the DNA to germline here; TCRdb lacks it. The trim removed 1 base at V and 12 bases at J, leaving 9 bases unmatched. Germline loops: CDR1 VTNTFY, CDR2 YDVSTARD (reference sequence). This CDR3 has 12 residues. The CDR3 reads CATWDSTGGKLF. The CDR3, as DNA: TGTGCCACCTGGGACAGTACCGGCGGGAAACTCTTT.

This clone was counted only a few times. The TCRdb protein comes from a much larger clone and disagrees with this DNA's translation at residue 14, likely due to a read error; the protein given here is derived from the DNA. This sequence joins TRGV9 and TRGJP. Here the J gene came from matching the DNA to germline, since TCRdb omits it. Germline values: CDR1 GITISATS, CDR2 ISYDGTV (reference sequence). There are 17 residues in the CDR3. CDR3 sequence: CALWEGTYELGKKTKVF. CDR3 DNA: TGTGCCTTGTGGGAGGGTACTTACGAGTTGGGCAAAAAAACCAAGGTATTT.

Comment on this clone: TCRdb pairs this DNA with a much larger clone's protein that differs at residue 4, likely a read error; the protein shown was translated from the DNA. V gene TRGV9 combines with J gene TRGJP. Because TCRdb records no J gene, it was assigned here through a match of the DNA to germline. The V gene's germline CDR1 is GITISATS and CDR2 ISYDGTV (reference sequence). The CDR3 is made up of 18 amino acids. DNA for the CDR3: TGTGCCTTGCGGGAGTCCCCCACTCAAGAGTTGGGCAAAAAAATCAAGGTATTT. This gives the protein CALRESPTQELGKKIKVF.

Only a few counts were recorded for this clone. The chain recombines TRGV9 with TRGJP. TCRdb does not report a J gene; here it was assigned by matching the DNA to germline references. The CDR3 sequence is 17 residues long. The V gene's germline CDR1 is GITISATS and CDR2 ISYDGTV (reference sequence). Trimming at V came to 3 bases and at J to 8 bases, leaving 10 bases not matched to a gene. CDR3 sequence reads: CALWENLGKLGKKIKVF. The CDR3, as DNA: TGTGCCTTGTGGGAGAACCTCGGGAAGTTGGGCAAAAAAATCAAGGTATTT.

The CDR3 region is CALWEGRPKPILENYYKKLF. CDR3 coding DNA: TGTGCCTTGTGGGAGGGGCGGCCAAAGCCGATACTTGAGAATTATTATAAGAAACTCTTT. The rearrangement uses TRGV9 and TRGJ1 or TRGJ2. Here the J gene was assigned by germline matching of the DNA, as TCRdb has none. Germline V gene sequence: CDR1 GITISATS, CDR2 ISYDGTV (reference sequence). The CDR3 is made up of 20 amino acids. V lost 2 bases, J lost 0 bases, and 22 bases stayed unmatched.

This clone occurred many times. The V call is TRGV4, the J call TRGJ1 or TRGJ2. This CDR3 comprises 14 residues. Trimming at V came to 0 bases and at J to 5 bases, leaving 7 bases not matched to a gene. Germline-derived CDR1 and CDR2 are EGSTGY and YDSYTSSV. The CDR3 loop is CATWDGPQNYKKLF. Here the CDR3 DNA reads TGTGCCACCTGGGATGGGCCTCAAAATTATAAGAAACTCTTT.

In the case of this clone: TCRdb's entry gives the protein of a much larger clone, which mismatches this DNA's translation at residue 4, likely from a read error; the protein reported here is translated from the DNA. The chain uses TRGV9 and TRGJ1 or TRGJ2. TCRdb gives no J gene; it was assigned here by matching the DNA to germline. This CDR3 has 11 amino acids. Germline V gene sequence: CDR1 GITISATS, CDR2 ISYDGTV (reference sequence). Trimming cost V 10 bases and J 10 bases; bases outside gene matches: 13. The CDR3 is CAFEGYWKKLF. In nucleotides, the CDR3 is TGTGCCTTCGAGGGTTATTGGAAGAAACTCTTT.

Points on this clone: This DNA translates differently at residue 10 from the TCRdb protein, which is that of a much larger clone; a read error is likely, and the protein shown is the DNA's own translation. This chain joins TRGV3 and TRGJ1 or TRGJ2. This CDR3 contains 13 residues. Germline values: CDR1 VTNTFY, CDR2 YDVSTARD (reference sequence). CDR3 region: CATWYEARYTKLF. In nucleotides, the CDR3 is TGTGCCACCTGGTACGAGGCACGTTATACGAAACTCTTT.

This clone was recorded at least ten times. Given a far larger clone just one base away, this is likely a sequencing read error. The identical CDR3 is also encoded by other nucleotide sequences in the sample. No call exists for the J gene, whereas the V gene is TRGV9. The germline V gene has CDR1 GITISATS and CDR2 ISYDGTV (reference sequence). This CDR3 is 13 amino acids long. DNA for the CDR3: TGTGCCTTGTGGGAGCCACATTATTATAAGAAACTCTTC. Protein: CALWEPHYYKKLF.

Concerning this clone: Translating this DNA gives a protein that differs at residue 3 from the TCRdb one, which belongs to a much larger clone; a read error is likely, and the protein shown is this translation. For the CDR3, the DNA is TGTGCCGCCTGGGTTCAGGATTATTATAAGAAACTCTTT. Its protein is CAAWVQDYYKKLF. This chain uses TRGV8 with TRGJ1 or TRGJ2. CDR3 length equals 13 residues. From germline, CDR1 is VENAVY and CDR2 YDSYNSRV.

This clone was detected only a few times. TCRdb attributes to this sequence the protein of a much larger clone, which differs from the DNA translation at residue 9; a read error is likely, and the protein displayed is translated from the DNA. The chain links TRGV9 to TRGJP. TCRdb lists no J gene, so it was determined here by aligning the DNA to germline. Germline values: CDR1 GITISATS, CDR2 ISYDGTV (reference sequence). CDR3 length equals 17 residues. The CDR3: CALWEVRQGLGKKIKVF. DNA of the CDR3: TGTGCCTTGTGGGAGGTGAGGCAAGGGTTGGGCAAAAAAATCAAGGTATTT.

Comments on this clone: The likely explanation is a read error, given a far larger clone one base away. Different DNA sequences within this sample yield the same CDR3. The V and J genes are TRGV4 and TRGJ1 or TRGJ2. V gave up 3 bases and J gave up 2 bases; unmatched junction bases: 19. The germline CDR1 and CDR2 sequences are EGSTGY and YDSYTSSV. There are 18 residues in the CDR3. For the CDR3, the DNA is TGTGCCACCTGGGATAGGCCCCTGTACCGAATGGATTATTATAAGAAACTCTTT. It encodes CATWDRPLYRMDYYKKLF.

As to this clone: The protein in TCRdb stems from a much larger clone and differs at residue 5 from this DNA's translation, likely a read error; here the protein is translated from the DNA. This chain joins TRGV4 and TRGJ1 or TRGJ2. The V gene end was trimmed by 6 bases and the J gene end by 1 base; junction bases not matched to a gene: 3. The length of the CDR3 is 12 residues. Germline CDR1 is EGSTGY and CDR2 is YDSYTSSV. CDR3 in DNA: TGTGCCACCTGGAGCAATTATTATAAGAAACTCTTT. It translates to CATWSNYYKKLF.

This clone is categorized as large. Other DNA sequences in the sample encode the same CDR3. V gene TRGV9 combines with J gene TRGJ1 or TRGJ2. The CDR3 length is 13 residues. Trimming took 3 bases from V and 9 from J; bases not matched to a gene: 11. The germline V gene has CDR1 GITISATS and CDR2 ISYDGTV (reference sequence). The CDR3 coding sequence is TGTGCCTTGTGGGAGCTCTCACAGTTTAAGAAACTCTTT. Translation gives CALWELSQFKKLF.